This is a list of T cell receptor beta chains from one sample in a study of T cells after yellow fever vaccination. TCRdb recomputed calls from the 5' RACE reads with MiXCR, one row per CDR3 protein. The repertoire holds 400,000 to 450,000 distinct CDR3 sequences, with under 20% as singletons. Material: PBMCs, obtained before the yellow fever booster vaccination. The receptor source for this set is a man in his late teens or twenties who received the YFV17D yellow fever vaccine. CDR3s include the opening cysteine and the closing phenylalanine or tryptophan. D genes are given only for firm matches. Clone size is stated in some rows and not others, as once, few, many or a class when expanded.

J gene: TRBJ1-6; V gene: TRBV6-5; D gene: TRBD1; clone size: many; CDR3 DNA: TGTGCCAGCAGTTACTCGAAGGGGGGCAGGGGGGATTCACCCCTCCACTTT; CDR3 protein: CASSYSKGGRGDSPLHF
J gene: TRBJ2-5; V gene: TRBV15; D gene: NA; clone size: NA; CDR3 DNA: TGTGCCACCAGCAGCCAGTACCAAGAGACCCAGTACTTC; CDR3 protein: CATSSQYQETQYF
J gene: TRBJ1-5; V gene: TRBV12-3/TRBV12-4; D gene: NA; clone size: NA; CDR3 DNA: TGTGCCAGCAAGACGGGACGGCATAGCAATCAGCCCCAGCATTTT; CDR3 protein: CASKTGRHSNQPQHF
J gene: TRBJ1-5; V gene: TRBV7-9; D gene: NA; clone size: few; CDR3 DNA: TGTGCCAGCACCGAGTATAGCAATCAGCCCCAGCATTTT; CDR3 protein: CASTEYSNQPQHF
J gene: TRBJ2-4; V gene: TRBV4-3; D gene: TRBD2; clone size: NA; CDR3 DNA: TGCGCCAGCAGCCAAGATAGGAGACTAGCGGGGCGGCTAGCCAAAAACATTCAGTACTTC; CDR3 protein: CASSQDRRLAGRLAKNIQYF
J gene: TRBJ1-1; V gene: TRBV7-2; D gene: NA; clone size: few; CDR3 DNA: TGTGCCAGCAGCGCCGACTTGAACACTGAAGCTTTCTTT; CDR3 protein: CASSADLNTEAFF
J gene: TRBJ2-3; V gene: TRBV2; D gene: NA; clone size: NA; CDR3 DNA: TGTGCCAGCAGTGAAAGAACACTTGCCCCACGGGATACGCAGTATTTT; CDR3 protein: CASSERTLAPRDTQYF
J gene: TRBJ1-2; V gene: TRBV28; D gene: NA; clone size: NA; CDR3 DNA: TGTGCCAGCAGTCGATTCACCCCAAGGGGTGGCTACACCTTC; CDR3 protein: CASSRFTPRGGYTF
J gene: TRBJ2-3; V gene: TRBV5-1; D gene: NA; clone size: NA; CDR3 DNA: TGCGCCAGCAGCATGGGGGCCTCGGTCACAGATACGCAGTATTTT; CDR3 protein: CASSMGASVTDTQYF
J gene: TRBJ1-5; V gene: TRBV6-2/TRBV6-3; D gene: TRBD1; clone size: many; CDR3 DNA: TGTGCCAGCACCTATGGAGGACAGGGAAGCAATCAGCCCCAGCATTTT; CDR3 protein: CASTYGGQGSNQPQHF
J gene: TRBJ2-5; V gene: TRBV5-1; D gene: NA; clone size: NA; CDR3 DNA: TGCGCCAGCAGCTCAGGGTCTACGGAGACCCAGTACTTC; CDR3 protein: CASSSGSTETQYF
J gene: TRBJ2-6; V gene: TRBV4-2; D gene: NA; clone size: few; CDR3 DNA: TGTGCCAGCAGCCAAGTAGGGGCTGGGGCCAACGTCCTGACTTTC; CDR3 protein: CASSQVGAGANVLTF
J gene: TRBJ2-1; V gene: TRBV7-9; D gene: NA; clone size: NA; CDR3 DNA: TGTGCCAGCAGCTCCGCTTGGAGTCGGGTCGATGAGCAGTTCTTC; CDR3 protein: CASSSAWSRVDEQFF
J gene: TRBJ1-4; V gene: TRBV10-2; D gene: NA; clone size: few; CDR3 DNA: TGCGCCAGCAGTGGACGGCTTTGGGAAAAACTGTTTTTT; CDR3 protein: CASSGRLWEKLFF
J gene: TRBJ2-1; V gene: TRBV11-2; D gene: TRBD1; clone size: NA; CDR3 DNA: TGTGCCAGCAGCCTGACAGGGGTGCGGGGTGAGCAGTTCTTC; CDR3 protein: CASSLTGVRGEQFF
J gene: TRBJ1-1; V gene: TRBV9; D gene: NA; clone size: NA; CDR3 DNA: TGTGCCAGCAGCGTCATTGGGGGGCCCACTGAAGCTTTCTTT; CDR3 protein: CASSVIGGPTEAFF
J gene: TRBJ1-2; V gene: TRBV10-3; D gene: NA; clone size: NA; CDR3 DNA: TGTGCCATCGGGGGCGGATGGGATGGCTACACCTTC; CDR3 protein: CAIGGGWDGYTF
J gene: TRBJ2-2; V gene: TRBV5-1; D gene: TRBD2; clone size: NA; CDR3 DNA: TGCGCCAGCAGCCCTCTAGCGGGTCTAACCACCGGGGAGCTGTTTTTT; CDR3 protein: CASSPLAGLTTGELFF
J gene: TRBJ1-2; V gene: TRBV25-1; D gene: NA; clone size: few; CDR3 DNA: TGTGCCAGCAGCCTAGCTGGAGGTGATGGCTACACCTTC; CDR3 protein: CASSLAGGDGYTF
J gene: TRBJ1-6; V gene: TRBV7-9; D gene: NA; clone size: NA; CDR3 DNA: TGTGCCAGCAGCTTGGGGCGGAGTTCACCCCTCCACTTT; CDR3 protein: CASSLGRSSPLHF
J gene: TRBJ1-1; V gene: TRBV5-1; D gene: NA; clone size: NA; CDR3 DNA: TGCGCCAGCAGCGAGAACACTGTCACTGAAGCTTTCTTT; CDR3 protein: CASSENTVTEAFF
J gene: TRBJ2-2; V gene: TRBV7-9; D gene: NA; clone size: few; CDR3 DNA: TGTGCCAGCACCGACTTATCGGTTCCGGACACCGGGGAGCTGTTTTTT; CDR3 protein: CASTDLSVPDTGELFF
J gene: TRBJ1-5; V gene: TRBV12-3/TRBV12-4; D gene: TRBD1; clone size: many; CDR3 DNA: TGTGCCAGCAGTTTGGGACAGGGTGGGCCCCAGCATTTT; CDR3 protein: CASSLGQGGPQHF
J gene: TRBJ1-2; V gene: TRBV29-1; D gene: TRBD1; clone size: few; CDR3 DNA: TGCAGCGTTGAAGTGACAGGGGAATATGGCTACACCTTC; CDR3 protein: CSVEVTGEYGYTF
J gene: TRBJ1-3; V gene: TRBV5-1; D gene: NA; clone size: few; CDR3 DNA: TGCGCCAGCAGCTTGGAGTGGGGGACTGGAAACACCATATATTTT; CDR3 protein: CASSLEWGTGNTIYF
J gene: TRBJ2-1; V gene: TRBV4-1; D gene: NA; clone size: NA; CDR3 DNA: TGCGCCAGCAGCCAACTAACGGAGTACAATGAGCAGTTCTTC; CDR3 protein: CASSQLTEYNEQFF
J gene: TRBJ2-5; V gene: TRBV12-3/TRBV12-4; D gene: TRBD2; clone size: NA; CDR3 DNA: TGTGCCAGCGGGACTAGCGGGGGACAAGAGACCCAGTACTTC; CDR3 protein: CASGTSGGQETQYF
J gene: TRBJ2-5; V gene: TRBV7-3; D gene: TRBD2; clone size: NA; CDR3 DNA: TGTGCCAGCAGCCTATCCGGACTAGGTCGGGAGACCCAGTACTTC; CDR3 protein: CASSLSGLGRETQYF
J gene: TRBJ2-3; V gene: TRBV7-2; D gene: TRBD2; clone size: NA; CDR3 DNA: TGTGCCAGCAGCCCCGGGGGACTAGCGGGGGGGGATACGCAGTATTTT; CDR3 protein: CASSPGGLAGGDTQYF
J gene: TRBJ2-7; V gene: TRBV29-1; D gene: TRBD1; clone size: few; CDR3 DNA: TGCAGCGTTGTGATCCGGGACAGGCGATACGAGCAGTACTTC; CDR3 protein: CSVVIRDRRYEQYF
J gene: TRBJ2-3; V gene: TRBV7-9; D gene: TRBD2; clone size: many; CDR3 DNA: TGTGCCAGCAGCTTACCCCGGGCTAGCGGGGACACAGATACGCAGTATTTT; CDR3 protein: CASSLPRASGDTDTQYF
J gene: TRBJ2-1; V gene: TRBV4-2; D gene: TRBD2; clone size: NA; CDR3 DNA: TGTGCCAGCAGCCAAGATCCCATGACTAGCGGACTTACCTACAATGAGCAGTTCTTC; CDR3 protein: CASSQDPMTSGLTYNEQFF
J gene: TRBJ2-1; V gene: TRBV10-3; D gene: TRBD2; clone size: NA; CDR3 DNA: TGTGCCATCAGTGAGTCGACGGGGGGGTTTGAGCAGTTCTTC; CDR3 protein: CAISESTGGFEQFF
J gene: TRBJ2-5; V gene: TRBV5-4; D gene: NA; clone size: NA; CDR3 DNA: TGTGCCAGCAGCTTGGGATTCCAAGAGACCCAGTACTTC; CDR3 protein: CASSLGFQETQYF
J gene: TRBJ1-1; V gene: TRBV30; D gene: TRBD1; clone size: NA; CDR3 DNA: TGTGCCTGGGGGGGACAGGGCGCGCCGAACACTGAAGCTTTCTTT; CDR3 protein: CAWGGQGAPNTEAFF
J gene: TRBJ2-1; V gene: TRBV7-2; D gene: TRBD2; clone size: NA; CDR3 DNA: TGTGCCAGCAGCCTATTACCGACTAGCGGGGGGAATGAGCAGTTCTTC; CDR3 protein: CASSLLPTSGGNEQFF
J gene: TRBJ2-1; V gene: TRBV9; D gene: TRBD2; clone size: NA; CDR3 DNA: TGTGCCAGCAGCGTAGGCGGGGGGTCGACCAATGAGCAGTTCTTC; CDR3 protein: CASSVGGGSTNEQFF
J gene: TRBJ2-3; V gene: TRBV12-3/TRBV12-4; D gene: NA; clone size: NA; CDR3 DNA: TGTGCCAGCAGCCCCGGACTGTACTTAAGCACAGATACGCAGTATTTT; CDR3 protein: CASSPGLYLSTDTQYF
J gene: TRBJ2-1; V gene: TRBV7-2; D gene: TRBD2; clone size: few; CDR3 DNA: TGTGCCAGCACTAACGGGCGGGGGGGCCTCAATGAGCAGTTCTTC; CDR3 protein: CASTNGRGGLNEQFF
J gene: TRBJ2-3; V gene: TRBV15; D gene: NA; clone size: few; CDR3 DNA: TGTGCCACCAGCAGAGTAGAGCCCAACACAGATACGCAGTATTTT; CDR3 protein: CATSRVEPNTDTQYF
J gene: TRBJ1-1; V gene: TRBV12-3/TRBV12-4; D gene: NA; clone size: few; CDR3 DNA: TGTGCCAGCAGCCAGGCAGGGGCGGCTGAAGCTTTCTTT; CDR3 protein: CASSQAGAAEAFF
J gene: TRBJ1-4; V gene: TRBV20-1; D gene: NA; clone size: NA; CDR3 DNA: TGCAGTGCTAGAGATGGAGTCGGACATGGAAAGGAAAAACTGTTTTTT; CDR3 protein: CSARDGVGHGKEKLFF
J gene: TRBJ1-3; V gene: TRBV15; D gene: NA; clone size: NA; CDR3 DNA: TGTGCCACCAGCAGAGCTGGAAACACCATATATTTT; CDR3 protein: CATSRAGNTIYF
J gene: TRBJ2-5; V gene: TRBV20-1; D gene: NA; clone size: NA; CDR3 DNA: TGCAGTGCTAGAGATTTAGGGCCGCACCAAGAGACCCAGTACTTC; CDR3 protein: CSARDLGPHQETQYF
J gene: TRBJ2-1; V gene: TRBV4-3; D gene: TRBD2; clone size: NA; CDR3 DNA: TGCGCCAGCAGCCAATGGCGGGGGAGCTCCTACAATGAGCAGTTCTTC; CDR3 protein: CASSQWRGSSYNEQFF
J gene: TRBJ1-2; V gene: TRBV7-9; D gene: TRBD1; clone size: NA; CDR3 DNA: TGTGCCAGCAGCTTAGTTGGGGGACAGCACTATGGCTACACCTTC; CDR3 protein: CASSLVGGQHYGYTF
J gene: TRBJ2-5; V gene: TRBV20-1; D gene: NA; clone size: many; CDR3 DNA: TGCAGTGCCCCGACGGGGCTCTTTCAAGAGACCCAGTACTTC; CDR3 protein: CSAPTGLFQETQYF
J gene: TRBJ2-2; V gene: TRBV12-3/TRBV12-4; D gene: NA; clone size: few; CDR3 DNA: TGTGCCAGCAGTTCCAGGGGCTTCCCCGGGGAGCTGTTTTTT; CDR3 protein: CASSSRGFPGELFF
J gene: TRBJ1-5; V gene: TRBV10-2; D gene: NA; clone size: many; CDR3 DNA: TGCGCCAGCAGTGACAGTCATAGCAATCAGCCCCAGCATTTT; CDR3 protein: CASSDSHSNQPQHF
J gene: TRBJ2-2; V gene: TRBV6-5; D gene: NA; clone size: NA; CDR3 DNA: TGTGCCAGCAGTTACTCGATTTGGGGTTCCACCGGGGAGCTGTTTTTT; CDR3 protein: CASSYSIWGSTGELFF
J gene: TRBJ2-5; V gene: TRBV6-5; D gene: TRBD1; clone size: few; CDR3 DNA: TGTGCCAGCAGGCGGACAGGGTCTAGTCAGACCCAGTACTTC; CDR3 protein: CASRRTGSSQTQYF
J gene: TRBJ1-1; V gene: TRBV9; D gene: NA; clone size: few; CDR3 DNA: TGTGCCAGCAGCGAATCCCAGGGAACTGAAGCTTTCTTT; CDR3 protein: CASSESQGTEAFF
J gene: TRBJ1-5; V gene: TRBV19; D gene: NA; clone size: few; CDR3 DNA: TGTGCCAGCAGGCTGGGGGTTCAGCCCCAGCATTTT; CDR3 protein: CASRLGVQPQHF
J gene: TRBJ1-3; V gene: TRBV20-1; D gene: NA; clone size: NA; CDR3 DNA: TGCAGTGCTACTGAGGGCTCTGGAAACACCATATATTTT; CDR3 protein: CSATEGSGNTIYF
J gene: TRBJ2-2; V gene: TRBV6-5; D gene: TRBD1; clone size: NA; CDR3 DNA: TGTGCCAGCAGTGAAACCCCAGGGGGCCGGACCGGGGAGCTGTTTTTT; CDR3 protein: CASSETPGGRTGELFF